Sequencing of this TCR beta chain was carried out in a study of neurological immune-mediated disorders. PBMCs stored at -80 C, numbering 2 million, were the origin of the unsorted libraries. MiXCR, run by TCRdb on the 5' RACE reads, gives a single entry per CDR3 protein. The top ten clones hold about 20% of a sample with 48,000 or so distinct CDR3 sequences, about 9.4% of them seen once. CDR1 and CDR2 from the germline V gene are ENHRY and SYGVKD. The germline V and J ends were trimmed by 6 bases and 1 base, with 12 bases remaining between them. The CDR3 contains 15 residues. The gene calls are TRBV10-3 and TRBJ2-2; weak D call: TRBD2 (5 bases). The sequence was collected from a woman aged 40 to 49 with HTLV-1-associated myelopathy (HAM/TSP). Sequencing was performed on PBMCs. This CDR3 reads CAIREADMNTGELFF. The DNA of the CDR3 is TGTGCCATCAGGGAGGCGGATATGAACACCGGGGAGCTGTTTTTT.